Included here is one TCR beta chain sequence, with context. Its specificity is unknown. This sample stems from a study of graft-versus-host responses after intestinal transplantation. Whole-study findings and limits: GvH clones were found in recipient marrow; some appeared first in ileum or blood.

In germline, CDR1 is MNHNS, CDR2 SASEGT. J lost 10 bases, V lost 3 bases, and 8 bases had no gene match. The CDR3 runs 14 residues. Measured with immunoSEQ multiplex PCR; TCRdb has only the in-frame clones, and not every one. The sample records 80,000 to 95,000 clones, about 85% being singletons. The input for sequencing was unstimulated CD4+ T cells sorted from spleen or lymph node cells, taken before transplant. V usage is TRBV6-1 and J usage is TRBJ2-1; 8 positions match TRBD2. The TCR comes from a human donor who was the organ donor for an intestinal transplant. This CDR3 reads CASSEGTSLYEQFF. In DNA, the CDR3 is TGTGCCAGCAGTGAGGGGACTAGTCTATACGAGCAGTTCTTC.